This T cell receptor (beta chain) comes out of a study of long-term antiretroviral therapy in people with HIV. This clone was counted a few times. Trimming stripped 0 bases from V and 2 bases from J, with 8 bases between. CDR1 and CDR2 from the germline V gene are KGHSH and LQKENI. This CDR3 contains 15 residues. Version v3.0 of the immunoSEQ assay was performed at survey level. The data were produced by immunoSEQ multiplex PCR, yet TCRdb's version contains in-frame clones alone and is incomplete. The sample lists fewer than 40,000 clones; approximately 85% were seen once. Sequenced material: unsorted PBMCs, taken 3.1 years after starting antiretroviral therapy. The chain is built from TRBV18 and TRBJ1-3; D call uncertain. This TCR was sampled from a woman aged 50 to 65 with HIV. The CDR3 region is CASSPPARAGNTIYF. CDR3 in DNA: TGTGCCAGCTCACCACCGGCGAGGGCTGGAAACACCATATATTTT.